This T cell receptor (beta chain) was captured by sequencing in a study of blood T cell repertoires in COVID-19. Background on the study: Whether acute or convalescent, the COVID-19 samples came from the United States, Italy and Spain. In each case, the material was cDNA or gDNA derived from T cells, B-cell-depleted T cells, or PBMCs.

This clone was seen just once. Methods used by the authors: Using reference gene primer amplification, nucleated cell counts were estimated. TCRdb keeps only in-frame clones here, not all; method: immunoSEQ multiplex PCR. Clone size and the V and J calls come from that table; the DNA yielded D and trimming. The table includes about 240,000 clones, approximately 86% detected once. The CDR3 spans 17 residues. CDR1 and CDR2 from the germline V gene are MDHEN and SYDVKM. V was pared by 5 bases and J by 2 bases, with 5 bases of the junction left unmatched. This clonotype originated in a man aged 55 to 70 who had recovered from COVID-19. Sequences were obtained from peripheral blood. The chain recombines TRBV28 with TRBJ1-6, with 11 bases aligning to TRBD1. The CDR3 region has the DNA TGTGCCAGCAGTCTCGGGACAGGGGGGGCCTATAATTCACCCCTCCACTTT. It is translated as CASSLGTGGAYNSPLHF.